The T cell receptor (beta chain) described here comes from a study of early T cells in non-severe SARS-CoV-2 infection. CDR1 is SNHLY, CDR2 FYNNEI, per germline. This CDR3 region has 16 residues. The V end lost 2 bases, the J end lost 9 bases, and 20 bases lay between the germline ends. TCRdb itself ran the 5' RACE reads through MiXCR, one entry per CDR3 protein. Here the sample spans some 89,000 distinct CDR3 sequences, approximately 11% being singletons. The material sequenced was whole blood, taken at baseline. The chain uses TRBV2 and TRBJ2-1; D might be TRBD1 or TRBD2, each matching 6 bases. The TCR originated in an adult who was a healthcare worker with PCR-confirmed SARS-CoV-2 infection or an uninfected control (not recorded which). The CDR3 protein is CASSEWSYREEAEQFF. The CDR3 DNA is TGTGCCAGCAGTGAATGGTCCTACAGGGAGGAGGCTGAGCAGTTCTTC.